This TCR beta chain was retrieved from a study of T cell repertoires in cytomegalovirus infection. Study-level background: CMV infection and matching HLA type were both indicated by public TCR beta signatures.

TCRdb re-called the reads through MiXCR, storing one row per CDR3 protein. Here the sample spans around 740,000 distinct CDR3 sequences, about a third being singletons. Trimming removed 4 bases from V and 5 bases from J; junction bases left unmatched: 4. Germline loops: CDR1 SGHDT, CDR2 YYEEEE. The CDR3 totals 15 residues. Notes on the study in general: Pooled public TCR beta family frequency picked out CMV carriers with the relevant HLA. CMV-specific HLA-C-restricted TCR beta clonotypes dominated the ex vivo response.

Turning to this clonotype: Its specificity is not known. Being one base from a much bigger clone, this may be a read error.

Input material: PBMCs. The receptor was isolated from a human donor in good health (CMV status not recorded). Some clones in this sample may be carry-over from other donors' samples. The chain combines TRBV5-6 with TRBJ2-1; 12 bases line up with TRBD2. This chain's CDR3 is CASSPTSGSHNEQFF. The CDR3 bases are TGTGCCAGCAGCCCGACTAGCGGGAGTCACAATGAGCAGTTCTTC.